The source of this T cell receptor beta chain is a study of blood T cell repertoires in COVID-19. The V gene's germline CDR1 is SGHRS and CDR2 YFSETQ. This CDR3 is built from 14 residues. V lost 0 bases, J lost 4 bases, and 7 bases lay in between. Repertoires were generated with immunoSEQ multiplex PCR, while TCRdb's copy carries only in-frame clones and drops some. The table has over 600,000 clones, 80% to 90% seen once. The chain combines TRBV5-1 with TRBJ1-4; D is uncertain. The receptor's source is a woman under 30 with acute or convalescent COVID-19. The sample taken for sequencing was peripheral blood. CDR3 protein: CASSLDGFNEKLFF. The CDR3 DNA sequence: TGCGCCAGCAGCTTGGATGGCTTTAATGAAAAACTGTTTTTT. Combining the CDR3 with reference TRBV5-1 and TRBJ1-4 gives the whole variable domain KAGVTQTPRYLIKTRGQQVTLSCSPISGHRSVSWYQQTPGQGLQFLFEYFSETQRNKGNFPGRFSGRQFSNSRSEMNVSTLELGDSALYLCASSLDGFNEKLFFGSGTQLSVL.